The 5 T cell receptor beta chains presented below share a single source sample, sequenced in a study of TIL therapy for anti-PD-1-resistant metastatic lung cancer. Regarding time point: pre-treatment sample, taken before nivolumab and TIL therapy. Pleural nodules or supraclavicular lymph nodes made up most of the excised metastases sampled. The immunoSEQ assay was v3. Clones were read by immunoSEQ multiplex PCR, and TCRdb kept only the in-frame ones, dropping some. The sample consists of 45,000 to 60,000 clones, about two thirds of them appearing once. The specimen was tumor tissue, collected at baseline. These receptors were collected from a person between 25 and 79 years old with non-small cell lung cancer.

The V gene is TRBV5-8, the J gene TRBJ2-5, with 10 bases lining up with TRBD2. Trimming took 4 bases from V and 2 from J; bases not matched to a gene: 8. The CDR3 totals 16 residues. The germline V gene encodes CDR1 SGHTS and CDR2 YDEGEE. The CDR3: CASSIGLAVRQETQYF. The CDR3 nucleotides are TGTGCCAGCAGCATCGGACTAGCGGTGCGACAAGAGACCCAGTACTTC.

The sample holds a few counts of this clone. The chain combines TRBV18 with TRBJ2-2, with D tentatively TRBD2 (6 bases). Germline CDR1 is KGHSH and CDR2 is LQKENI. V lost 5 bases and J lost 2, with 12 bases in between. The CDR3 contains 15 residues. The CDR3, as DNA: TGTGCCAGCTCATCCGGGGGAACTAACACCGGGGAGCTGTTTTTT. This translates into CASSSGGTNTGELFF.

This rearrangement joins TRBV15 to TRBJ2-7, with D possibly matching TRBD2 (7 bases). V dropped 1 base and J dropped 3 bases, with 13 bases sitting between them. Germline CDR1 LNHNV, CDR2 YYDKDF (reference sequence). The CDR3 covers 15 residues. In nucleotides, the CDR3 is TGTGCCACCAGCAGAGGTGGGGGGGCCGGCTACGAGCAGTACTTC. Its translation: CATSRGGGAGYEQYF.

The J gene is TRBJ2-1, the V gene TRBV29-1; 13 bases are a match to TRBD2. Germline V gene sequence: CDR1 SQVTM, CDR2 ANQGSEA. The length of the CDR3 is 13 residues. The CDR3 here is CSTSGRAIYEQFF. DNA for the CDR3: TGCAGTACTAGCGGGAGGGCCATATATGAGCAGTTCTTC.

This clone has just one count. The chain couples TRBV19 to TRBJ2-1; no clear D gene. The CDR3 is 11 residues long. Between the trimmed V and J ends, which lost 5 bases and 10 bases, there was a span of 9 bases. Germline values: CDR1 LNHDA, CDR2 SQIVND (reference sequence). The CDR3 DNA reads TGTGCCAGTAGTTTCGATTTAGAGCAGTTCTTC. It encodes CASSFDLEQFF.